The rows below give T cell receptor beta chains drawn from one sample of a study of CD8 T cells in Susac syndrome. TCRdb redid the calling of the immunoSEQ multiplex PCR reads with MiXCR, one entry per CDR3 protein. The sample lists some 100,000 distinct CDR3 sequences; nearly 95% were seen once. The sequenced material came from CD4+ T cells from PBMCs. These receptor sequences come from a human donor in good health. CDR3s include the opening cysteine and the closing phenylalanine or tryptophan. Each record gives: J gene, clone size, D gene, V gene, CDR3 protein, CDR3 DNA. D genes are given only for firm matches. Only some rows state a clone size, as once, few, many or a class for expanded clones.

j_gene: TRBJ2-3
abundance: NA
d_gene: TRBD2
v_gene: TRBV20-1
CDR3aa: CSASRLAGGDTQYF
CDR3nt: TGCAGTGCTAGTCGTCTAGCGGGGGGAGATACGCAGTATTTT

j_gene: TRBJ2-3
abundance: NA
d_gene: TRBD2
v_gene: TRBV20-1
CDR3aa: CSARDILAVDTDTQYF
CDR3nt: TGCAGTGCTAGAGATATTCTAGCGGTAGACACAGATACGCAGTATTTT

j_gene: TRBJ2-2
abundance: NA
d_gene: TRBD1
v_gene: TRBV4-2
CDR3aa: CASSPRQGMNTGELFF
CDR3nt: TGTGCCAGCAGCCCCCGACAGGGTATGAACACCGGGGAGCTGTTTTTT

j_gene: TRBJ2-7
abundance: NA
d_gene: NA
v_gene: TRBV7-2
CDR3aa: CASSSEGWRGTYEQYF
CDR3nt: TGTGCCAGCAGCTCCGAGGGGTGGCGGGGCACGTACGAGCAGTACTTC

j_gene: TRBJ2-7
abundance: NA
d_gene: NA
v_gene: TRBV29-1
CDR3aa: CSVEIRAQTYEQYF
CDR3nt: TGCAGCGTTGAAATCCGGGCCCAGACCTACGAGCAGTACTTC

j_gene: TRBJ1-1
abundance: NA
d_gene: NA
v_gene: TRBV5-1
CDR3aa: CASGQGSASTEAFF
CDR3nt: TGCGCCAGCGGTCAGGGGTCTGCGAGCACTGAAGCTTTCTTT

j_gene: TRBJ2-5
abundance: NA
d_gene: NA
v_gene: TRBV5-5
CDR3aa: CASSWGSTKETQYF
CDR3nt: TGTGCCAGCAGCTGGGGATCCACTAAAGAGACCCAGTACTTC

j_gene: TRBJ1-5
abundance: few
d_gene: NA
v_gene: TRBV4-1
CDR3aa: CASSQDSRGNQPQHF
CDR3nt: TGCGCCAGCAGCCAAGACTCCCGGGGGAATCAGCCCCAGCATTTT

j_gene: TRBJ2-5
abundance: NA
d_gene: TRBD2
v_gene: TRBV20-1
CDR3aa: CSVEQAGGQETQYF
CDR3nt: TGCAGTGTTGAACAAGCGGGGGGGCAAGAGACCCAGTACTTC

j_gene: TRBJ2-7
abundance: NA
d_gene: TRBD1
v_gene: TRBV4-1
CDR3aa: CASSQAATGYSYEQYF
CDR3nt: TGCGCCAGCAGCCAAGCAGCGACAGGGTACTCCTACGAGCAGTACTTC

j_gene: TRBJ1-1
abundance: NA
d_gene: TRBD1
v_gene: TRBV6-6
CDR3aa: CASSQGQGNEAFF
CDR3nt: TGTGCCAGCAGCCAGGGACAGGGCAATGAAGCTTTCTTT

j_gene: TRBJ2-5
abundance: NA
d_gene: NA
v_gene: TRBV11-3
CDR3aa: CASSLGGSKETQYF
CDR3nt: TGTGCCAGCAGCTTAGGCGGCAGTAAAGAGACCCAGTACTTC

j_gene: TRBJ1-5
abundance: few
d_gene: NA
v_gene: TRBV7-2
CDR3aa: CASSSRVGQPQHF
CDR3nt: TGTGCCAGCAGCTCCCGGGTGGGGCAGCCCCAGCATTTT

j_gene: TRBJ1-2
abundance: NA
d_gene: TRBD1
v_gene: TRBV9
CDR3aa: CASSLPGDRGPTVGYTF
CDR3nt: TGTGCCAGCAGCCTACCTGGGGACAGGGGGCCGACGGTGGGCTACACCTTC

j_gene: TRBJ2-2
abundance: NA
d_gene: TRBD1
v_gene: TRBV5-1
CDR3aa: CASRFGRTGGLNTGELFF
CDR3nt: TGCGCCAGCAGATTTGGGCGGACAGGGGGGCTGAACACCGGGGAGCTGTTTTTT

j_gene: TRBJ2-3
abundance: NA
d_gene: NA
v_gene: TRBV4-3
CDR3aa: CASSQDNGGGDTQYF
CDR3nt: TGCGCCAGCAGCCAAGATAACGGGGGTGGGGATACGCAGTATTTT

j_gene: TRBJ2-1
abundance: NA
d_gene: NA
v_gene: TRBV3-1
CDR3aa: CASSQAGGYNEQFF
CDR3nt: TGTGCCAGCAGCCAAGCCGGAGGCTACAATGAGCAGTTCTTC

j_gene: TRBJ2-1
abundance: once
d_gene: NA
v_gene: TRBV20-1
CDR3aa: CSASPDLRYNEQFF
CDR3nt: TGCAGTGCTAGTCCCGACTTGCGCTACAATGAGCAGTTCTTC

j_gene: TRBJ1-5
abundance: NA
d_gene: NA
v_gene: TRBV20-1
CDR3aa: CSARETGPQPQHF
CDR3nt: TGCAGTGCTAGAGAGACAGGTCCTCAGCCCCAGCATTTT

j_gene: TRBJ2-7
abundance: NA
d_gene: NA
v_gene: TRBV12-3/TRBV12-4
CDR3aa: CASSFRENYEQYF
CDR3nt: TGTGCCAGCAGTTTTAGAGAAAACTACGAGCAGTACTTC

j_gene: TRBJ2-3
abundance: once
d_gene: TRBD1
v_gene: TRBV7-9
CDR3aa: CASSLAGRGRTDTQYF
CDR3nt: TGTGCCAGCAGCTTAGCGGGCAGGGGGCGAACAGATACGCAGTATTTT

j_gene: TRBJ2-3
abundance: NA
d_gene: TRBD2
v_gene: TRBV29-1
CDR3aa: CSVEPSGKMEQYF
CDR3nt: TGCAGCGTTGAACCTAGCGGGAAGATGGAGCAGTATTTT

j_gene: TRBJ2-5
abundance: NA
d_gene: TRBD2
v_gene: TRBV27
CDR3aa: CASKPGLAAETQYF
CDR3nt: TGTGCCAGCAAGCCGGGACTAGCCGCCGAGACCCAGTACTTC

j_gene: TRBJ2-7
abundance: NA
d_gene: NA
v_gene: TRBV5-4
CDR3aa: CASSLITGPAEEQYF
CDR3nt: TGTGCCAGCAGCCTTATCACCGGACCGGCGGAAGAGCAGTACTTC

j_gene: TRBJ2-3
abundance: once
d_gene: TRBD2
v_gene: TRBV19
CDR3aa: CASSERGASADTEYF
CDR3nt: TGTGCCAGTAGCGAGCGGGGGGCTAGCGCAGATACCGAGTATTTT

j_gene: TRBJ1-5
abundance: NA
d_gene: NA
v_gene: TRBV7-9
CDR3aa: CASSSPSAGNNQPQHF
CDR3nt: TGTGCCAGCAGTTCCCCCTCGGCAGGAAACAATCAGCCCCAGCATTTT

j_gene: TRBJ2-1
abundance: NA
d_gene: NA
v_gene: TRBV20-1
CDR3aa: CSARVFDKGYEQFF
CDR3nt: TGCAGTGCTAGAGTCTTTGATAAGGGCTATGAGCAGTTCTTC

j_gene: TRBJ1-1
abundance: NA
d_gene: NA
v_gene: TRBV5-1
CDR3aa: CASSLDSGVNTEAFF
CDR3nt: TGCGCCAGCAGCTTGGACTCCGGGGTGAACACTGAAGCTTTCTTT

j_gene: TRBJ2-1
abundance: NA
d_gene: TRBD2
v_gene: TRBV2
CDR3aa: CASMGLAGGEQFF
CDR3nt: TGTGCCAGCATGGGACTAGCGGGAGGTGAGCAGTTCTTC

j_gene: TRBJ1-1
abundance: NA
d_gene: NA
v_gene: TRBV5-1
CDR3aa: CASSKDVSAEAFF
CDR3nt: TGCGCCAGCAGCAAGGATGTCTCTGCTGAAGCTTTCTTT

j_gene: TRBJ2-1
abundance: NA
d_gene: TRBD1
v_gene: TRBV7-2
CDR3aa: CASSQRQGAGGQFF
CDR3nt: TGTGCCAGCAGCCAGAGGCAGGGGGCGGGTGGGCAGTTCTTC

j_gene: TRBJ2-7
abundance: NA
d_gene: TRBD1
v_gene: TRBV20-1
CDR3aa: CSARDRNYEQYF
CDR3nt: TGCAGTGCTAGGGACAGGAACTACGAGCAGTACTTC

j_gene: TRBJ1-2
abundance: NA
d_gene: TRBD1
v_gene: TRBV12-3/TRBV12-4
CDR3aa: CATGTGANYGYTF
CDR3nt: TGTGCCACGGGGACAGGGGCAAACTATGGCTACACCTTC

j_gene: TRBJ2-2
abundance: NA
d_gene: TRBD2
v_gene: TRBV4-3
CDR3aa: CASSQDRLAGSGELFF
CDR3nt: TGCGCCAGCAGCCAAGATAGGCTAGCGGGGTCCGGGGAGCTGTTTTTT

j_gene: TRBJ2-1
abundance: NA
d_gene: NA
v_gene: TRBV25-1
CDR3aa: CASSSPDGRFNEQFF
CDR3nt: TGTGCCAGCAGTTCTCCGGACGGGCGATTCAATGAGCAGTTCTTC

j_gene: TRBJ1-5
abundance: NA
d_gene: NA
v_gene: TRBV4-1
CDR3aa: CASSPDGLSYQPQHF
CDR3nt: TGCGCCAGCAGCCCCGACGGACTCTCGTATCAGCCCCAGCATTTT

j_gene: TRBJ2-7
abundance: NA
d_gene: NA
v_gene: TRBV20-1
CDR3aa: CSARSDGRASSGWGRSSYEQYF
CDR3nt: TGCAGTGCTAGAAGTGATGGTAGGGCAAGTTCGGGATGGGGGCGAAGCTCCTACGAGCAGTACTTC

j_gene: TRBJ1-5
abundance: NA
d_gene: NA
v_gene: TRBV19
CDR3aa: CASSIQGPSNQPQHF
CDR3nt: TGTGCCAGTAGTATACAGGGCCCGAGCAATCAGCCCCAGCATTTT

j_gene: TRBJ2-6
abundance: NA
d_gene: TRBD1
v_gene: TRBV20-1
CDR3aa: CSARDHGTGLATGANVLTF
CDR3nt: TGCAGTGCTAGAGATCACGGGACAGGGCTCGCAACTGGGGCCAACGTCCTGACTTTC

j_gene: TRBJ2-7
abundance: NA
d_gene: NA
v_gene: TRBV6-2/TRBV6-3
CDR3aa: CASTTGDEQYF
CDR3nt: TGTGCCAGCACCACCGGCGACGAGCAGTACTTC

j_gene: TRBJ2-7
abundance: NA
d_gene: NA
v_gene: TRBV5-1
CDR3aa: CASSLANTATTYEQYF
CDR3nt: TGCGCCAGCAGCTTGGCCAACACAGCCACCACCTACGAGCAGTACTTC

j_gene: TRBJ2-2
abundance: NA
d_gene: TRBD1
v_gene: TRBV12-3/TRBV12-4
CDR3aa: CASRAGTGAAGELFF
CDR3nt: TGTGCCAGCAGGGCCGGGACAGGGGCGGCCGGGGAGCTGTTTTTT

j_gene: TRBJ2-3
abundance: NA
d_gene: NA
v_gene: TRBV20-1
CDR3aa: CSAREAAPGRTDTQYF
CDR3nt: TGCAGTGCTAGAGAAGCGGCGCCCGGGCGCACAGATACGCAGTATTTT

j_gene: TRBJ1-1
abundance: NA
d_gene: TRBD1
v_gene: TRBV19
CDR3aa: CASTMGAGGVGMNTEAFF
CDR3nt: TGTGCCAGTACCATGGGGGCAGGGGGCGTTGGCATGAACACTGAAGCTTTCTTT

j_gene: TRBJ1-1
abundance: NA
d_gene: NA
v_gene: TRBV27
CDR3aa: CASSSTGNAFF
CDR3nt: TGTGCCAGCAGCTCCACAGGGAACGCTTTCTTT

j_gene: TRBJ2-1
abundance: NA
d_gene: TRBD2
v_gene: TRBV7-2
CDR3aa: CASSPARLATYNEQFF
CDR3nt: TGTGCCAGCAGCCCCGCACGACTAGCGACCTACAATGAGCAGTTCTTC

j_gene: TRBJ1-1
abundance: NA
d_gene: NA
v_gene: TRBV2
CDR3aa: CASSELRSQNTEAFF
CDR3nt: TGTGCCAGCAGTGAATTGAGGTCCCAGAACACTGAAGCTTTCTTT

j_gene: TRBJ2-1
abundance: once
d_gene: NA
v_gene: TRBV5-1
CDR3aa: CASRKGGIDNEQFF
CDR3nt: TGCGCCAGCCGTAAAGGGGGAATCGACAATGAGCAGTTCTTC

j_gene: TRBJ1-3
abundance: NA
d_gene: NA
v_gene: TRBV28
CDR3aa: CAIRTGGSGNTIYF
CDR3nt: TGTGCCATAAGGACCGGCGGATCTGGAAACACCATATATTTT

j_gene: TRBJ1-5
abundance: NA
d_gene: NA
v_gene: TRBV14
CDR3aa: CASSGRSNQPQHF
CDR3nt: TGTGCCAGCAGCGGCAGGAGCAATCAGCCCCAGCATTTT

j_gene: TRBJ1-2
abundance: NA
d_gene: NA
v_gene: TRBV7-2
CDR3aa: CASSQQGNYGYTF
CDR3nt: TGTGCCAGCAGTCAACAGGGCAACTATGGCTACACCTTC

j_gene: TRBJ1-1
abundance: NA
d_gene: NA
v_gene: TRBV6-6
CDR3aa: CASSRGFGNTEAFF
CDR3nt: TGTGCCAGCAGCCGGGGTTTTGGGAACACTGAAGCTTTCTTT